These T cell receptor beta chains were read from a single sample in a study of response to subunit inactivated influenza vaccine. TCRdb passed the RT-PCR reads through MiXCR, listing each CDR3 protein once. The sample lists about 530,000 distinct CDR3 sequences; 10% to 15% were seen once. The sample was PBMCs from blood, taken around seven weeks after vaccination. The source is a man in his fifties or sixties who received an inactivated influenza vaccine. The CDR3 runs from the conserved cysteine through the conserved F or W. The D gene is left open where the match is weak. Rows give clone size only sometimes, using once, few, many, or a class for an expanded clone.

v_gene	d_gene	j_gene	abundance	CDR3nt	CDR3aa
TRBV6-5	.	TRBJ2-3	few	TGTGCCAGCAGTTACGCGACCAAAAACCCCACAGATACGCAGTATTTT	CASSYATKNPTDTQYF
TRBV4-3	TRBD2	TRBJ2-3	.	TGTGCCATCATCCCTGGACTAGCGCCAGATACGCAGTATTTT	CAIIPGLAPDTQYF
TRBV24-1	.	TRBJ2-5	.	TGTGCCACCAGTGATTTAGGCGGCCCCCGGACCCAGTACTTC	CATSDLGGPRTQYF
TRBV12-3/TRBV12-4	TRBD2	TRBJ2-2	.	TGTGCCAGCAGTTTCCAAAAACACTTGGGACTAGCGGACGGGGAGCTGTTTTTT	CASSFQKHLGLADGELFF
TRBV7-2	.	TRBJ2-2	.	TGTGCCAGCAGCTTAACGACTACCTTAAACACCGGGGAGCTGTTTTTT	CASSLTTTLNTGELFF
TRBV29-1	.	TRBJ1-4	few	TGCAGCGCACTATCTGATCTAGCAACTAATGAAAAACTGTTTTTT	CSALSDLATNEKLFF
TRBV27	TRBD1	TRBJ1-1	few	TGTGCCAGCAGTTTATTTCGGCCCCTTACAATTACAGGGGATGGGATTGAAGCTTTCTTT	CASSLFRPLTITGDGIEAFF
TRBV5-6	.	TRBJ2-5	many	TGTGCCAGCAGCTTGGACCTGGGGACCCAGTACTTC	CASSLDLGTQYF
TRBV28	.	TRBJ2-1	.	TGTGCCGCATGGCCGGCGGTCCGTTCCTACAATGAGCAGTTCTTC	CAAWPAVRSYNEQFF
TRBV3-1	.	TRBJ2-2	few	TGTGCCAGCAGCCAAGGATATAGTACCGGGGAGCTGTTTTTT	CASSQGYSTGELFF
TRBV7-4	.	TRBJ1-2	few	TGTGCCAGCAGCCTCAGGACAGCTTATCCCTATGGCTACACCTTC	CASSLRTAYPYGYTF
TRBV20-1	.	TRBJ1-5	few	TGCAGTGCTAGACGAGGAATTAGCAATCAGCCCCAGCATTTT	CSARRGISNQPQHF
TRBV15	.	TRBJ2-1	medium-sized	TGTGCCACCAGCAGAGATGCGGGGGCCTTCAATGAGCAGTTCTTC	CATSRDAGAFNEQFF
TRBV20-1	.	TRBJ2-7	many	TGCAGTGCTAGAGTACGACAGGACGCCTACGAGCAGTACTTC	CSARVRQDAYEQYF
TRBV9	.	TRBJ2-1	few	TGTGCCAGCAGCGGATATGCGGGAACCAACAATGAGCAGTTCTTC	CASSGYAGTNNEQFF
TRBV7-9	.	TRBJ2-3	few	TGTGCCAGCACAATCGGGGACCCAGATACGCAGTATTTT	CASTIGDPDTQYF
TRBV3-1	.	TRBJ2-1	.	TGTGCCAGCAGCCAAACCCCGGGGGGGACAGTCTCCTACAATGAGCAGTTCTTC	CASSQTPGGTVSYNEQFF
TRBV20-1	TRBD1	TRBJ2-7	many	TGCAGTGCTAGAACAGGGGTCGAGCAGTACTTC	CSARTGVEQYF
TRBV6-2/TRBV6-3	TRBD1	TRBJ1-2	.	TGTGCCAGCAGTCATGACAGGGGCGGCTACACCTTC	CASSHDRGGYTF
TRBV27	.	TRBJ2-1	many	TGTGCCAGCAGTTTATCGGAATACAATGAGCAGTTCTTC	CASSLSEYNEQFF
TRBV4-3	TRBD1	TRBJ1-2	.	TGCGCCAGCAGCCAAGACAGGGGGATTGCTAACTATGGCTACACCTTC	CASSQDRGIANYGYTF
TRBV15	TRBD2	TRBJ2-5	.	TGTGCCACCAGCAGAGATGTGGGGGGGGAGACCCAGTACTTC	CATSRDVGGETQYF
TRBV27	.	TRBJ2-7	many	TGTGCCAGCAGTTTGCGGGGCCACCCCTACGAGCAGTACTTC	CASSLRGHPYEQYF
TRBV4-3	.	TRBJ2-5	few	TGCGCCAGCAGCGCCAGGGTTGGCGAGACCCAGTACTTC	CASSARVGETQYF
TRBV12-3/TRBV12-4	.	TRBJ2-5	.	TGTGCCAGCAAAAAGGAGTACCAAGAGACCCAGTACTTC	CASKKEYQETQYF
TRBV7-9	.	TRBJ2-7	few	TGTGCCAGCAGCCATCGGCCCTACGAGCAGTACTTC	CASSHRPYEQYF
TRBV6-1	.	TRBJ1-2	few	TGTGCCAGCAGTCGCAGGGAAAACTATGGCTACACCTTC	CASSRRENYGYTF
TRBV7-2	.	TRBJ1-2	few	TGTGCCAGCAGCTCTTCCGGTGCCCGGGGCTACACCTTC	CASSSSGARGYTF
TRBV6-5	.	TRBJ2-3	few	TGTGCCAGCAGTTACCGGCCTCCAACGGGTCCAGATACGCAGTATTTT	CASSYRPPTGPDTQYF
TRBV4-2	TRBD1	TRBJ2-7	few	TGTGCCAGCAGCCAAGAACAGGGGGGAGGCTACGAGCAGTACTTC	CASSQEQGGGYEQYF
TRBV20-1	.	TRBJ1-2	many	TGCAGTGCTAGAGATCTTAAGGGGCCGGTCTATGGCTACACCTTC	CSARDLKGPVYGYTF
TRBV4-3	.	TRBJ2-7	few	TGCGCCAGCAGCCAAGATACAGGAAGGGGTAAATACGAGCAGTACTTC	CASSQDTGRGKYEQYF
TRBV4-3	.	TRBJ2-3	few	TGCGCCAGCAGCCAAGATAATGGGCAGATATCAGATACGCAGTATTTT	CASSQDNGQISDTQYF
TRBV10-2	.	TRBJ2-2	few	TGCGCCAGCAGTGTCTGGCCGACAGTATCGAACACCGGGGAGCTGTTTTTT	CASSVWPTVSNTGELFF
TRBV12-3/TRBV12-4	TRBD2	TRBJ2-1	.	TGTGCCAGCGGGGGGGGGACTAGCAGCGCTGAGCAGTTCTTC	CASGGGTSSAEQFF
TRBV5-1	.	TRBJ2-7	few	TGCGCCAGCAGCTTAAGGGGCGTGCAGTACTTC	CASSLRGVQYF
TRBV6-5	.	TRBJ2-5	few	TGTGCCAGCAGTTACTCTGTTTCGGATCCGCAAGAGACCCAGTACTTC	CASSYSVSDPQETQYF
TRBV6-2/TRBV6-3	.	TRBJ2-7	.	TGTGCCAGCAGTCCGGCTTTCGTCGAGCAGTACTTC	CASSPAFVEQYF
TRBV15	.	TRBJ2-7	.	TGTGCCACCAGCAGAGATTTGGGCTCCTACGAGCAGTACTTC	CATSRDLGSYEQYF
TRBV6-2/TRBV6-3	TRBD1	TRBJ2-1	.	TGTGCCAGCAGAAAGGACAGGGGGGCTTGGAATGAGCAGTTCTTC	CASRKDRGAWNEQFF
TRBV4-1	.	TRBJ2-1	few	TGCGCCAGCAGCCAAGATCGTCGGCTCAGGGGTCCCAATGAGCAGTTCTTC	CASSQDRRLRGPNEQFF
TRBV12-3/TRBV12-4	.	TRBJ2-1	.	TGTGCCAGCAGTTTAATGAGGGCCAATGAGCAGTTCTTC	CASSLMRANEQFF
TRBV5-1	TRBD2	TRBJ2-3	few	TGCGCCAGCAGCCTTAATAGCGGGGGGGGCACAGATACGCAGTATTTT	CASSLNSGGGTDTQYF
TRBV7-3	.	TRBJ1-1	few	TGTGCCAGCAGCTGGGGGGAATGGGACATCCCTTTCTTT	CASSWGEWDIPFF
TRBV2	.	TRBJ2-2	few	TGTACCCTCTGGGGGGGCAGGCGAATAATCGCGAACACCGGGGAGCTGTTTTTT	CTLWGGRRIIANTGELFF
TRBV12-3/TRBV12-4	TRBD2	TRBJ2-2	many	TGTGCCAGCACCCTAGCGGGGTACACCGGGGAGCTGTTTTTT	CASTLAGYTGELFF
TRBV20-1	TRBD1	TRBJ1-5	few	TGCAGTGCTAGAGGGCAGGGGGTTAATCAGCCCCAGCATTTT	CSARGQGVNQPQHF
TRBV19	.	TRBJ2-7	.	TGTGCCAGTAGTGGGAAAGGACAGACCTACGAGCAGTACTTC	CASSGKGQTYEQYF
TRBV7-2	.	TRBJ1-5	many	TGTGCCAGCAGCTTAAATGGACAGTTTAACCAGCCCCAGCATTTT	CASSLNGQFNQPQHF
TRBV12-3/TRBV12-4	.	TRBJ2-3	few	TGTGCCAGCAGAAGGGGGTCGACCACAGATACGCAGTATTTT	CASRRGSTTDTQYF
TRBV5-1	.	TRBJ1-2	few	TGCGCCAGCAGCTGGACACGACGGTCAGCCTATGGCTACACCTTC	CASSWTRRSAYGYTF
TRBV29-1	TRBD2	TRBJ2-3	.	TGCAGCGTCGTTAGCGGGGGGCGCACAGATACGCAGTATTTT	CSVVSGGRTDTQYF
TRBV5-1	.	TRBJ2-4	.	TGCGCCAGCAGCTTGCCCGAACCTCTAGCCAAAAACATTCAGTACTTC	CASSLPEPLAKNIQYF